One sample yielded the 11 T cell receptor beta chains listed below, sequenced in a study of ipilimumab plus nivolumab after autologous stem cell transplantation. The method was immunoSEQ multiplex PCR; TCRdb's version includes in-frame clones alone and lacks a portion of them. The repertoire has approximately 5,000 clones, 76% of them found once; the top ten carry 16%. The sequenced sample was PBMCs, obtained in a trial of ipilimumab plus nivolumab as post-transplant consolidation. The receptors shown here come from a male donor with multiple myeloma.

V is TRBV30 and J is TRBJ2-1, with D possibly called TRBD1 or TRBD2 (7 bases each). Trimming pared 6 bases from V and 1 base from J, leaving 19 bases between. The CDR3 loop spans 16 amino acids. Germline-derived CDR1 and CDR2 are GTSNPN and SVGIG (reference sequence). The CDR3: CACPAGGGGSYNEQFF. CDR3 sequence (DNA): TGTGCCTGTCCTGCAGGGGGGGGCGGGTCCTACAATGAGCAGTTCTTC. Supplemented by reference TRBV30 and TRBJ2-1, the full variable domain reads SQTIHQWPATLVQPVGSPLSLECTVEGTSNPNLYWYRQAAGRGLQLLFYSVGIGQISSEVPQNLSASRPQDRQFILSSKKLLLSDSGFYLCACPAGGGGSYNEQFFGPGTRLTVL.

The rearrangement uses TRBV7-2 and TRBJ1-5; no clear D. In germline, CDR1 is SGHTA, CDR2 FQGNSA. The CDR3 totals 14 residues. V was trimmed by 5 bases and J by 5 bases, leaving 13 bases between them. CDR3 protein: CASSRLHLYQPQHF. The DNA for the CDR3 is TGTGCCAGCAGCCGCCTCCACCTTTATCAGCCCCAGCATTTT.

CDR3 in DNA: TGCAGCGCGACAGGGGGCTCCGGGGAGCTGTTTTTT. The encoded protein is CSATGGSGELFF. The rearrangement uses TRBV29-1 and TRBJ2-2; 10 nucleotides agree with TRBD1. Looked up from germline, CDR1 is SQVTM and CDR2 is ANQGSEA. Trimming took 7 bases from V and 6 from J; bases not matched to a gene: 2. The CDR3 consists of 12 residues.

The chain has TRBV5-1 and TRBJ1-1, with TRBD1 matching over 10 bases. J lost 4 bases, V lost 3 bases, and 3 bases had no gene match. CDR3 size: 14 residues. Looked up from germline, CDR1 is SGHRS and CDR2 is YFSETQ. CDR3 DNA sequence: TGCGCCAGCAGCTCGGACAGGGGGGGCACTGAAGCTTTCTTT. Translating gives CASSSDRGGTEAFF.

The chain couples TRBV7-2 to TRBJ1-5; 7 bases map to TRBD1. Germline loops: CDR1 SGHTA, CDR2 FQGNSA. CDR3 length: 14 amino acids. V shed 3 bases, J shed 6 bases, and the junction held 5 bases outside the gene matches. In DNA, the CDR3 is TGTGCCAGCAGCTTCACAGACAGGGTTCAGCCCCAGCATTTT. Translated, it gives CASSFTDRVQPQHF.

The gene calls are TRBV1 and TRBJ1-1; TRBD1 is taken as the D call from the table, unchecked against the DNA. TRBV1 represents a pseudogene. The CDR3 sequence is 17 residues long. The CDR3 is CTSSQDHQGNLNTEAFF. CDR3 DNA sequence: TGCACCAGCAGCCAAGATCACCAGGGGAACCTGAACACTGAAGCTTTCTTT.

The chain employs TRBV11-2 and TRBJ2-1; 10 bases align to TRBD2. The CDR3 is 18 residues long. Germline V gives CDR1 SGHAT, CDR2 FQNNGV. V trimming: 1 base; J trimming: 2 bases; junction bases outside the gene matches: 8. CDR3 sequence reads: CASSLGLAGLLAYNEQFF. In DNA form, the CDR3 reads TGTGCCAGCAGCTTAGGACTAGCGGGCCTTCTTGCCTACAATGAGCAGTTCTTC.

This chain connects TRBV5-6 to TRBJ2-2; tentatively, D is TRBD2 (6 bases). The length of the CDR3 is 16 residues. V gave up 2 bases and J gave up 7 bases, with 18 bases separating them. The germline V gene encodes CDR1 SGHDT and CDR2 YYEEEE. The CDR3 protein is CASSLGRSYGGGELFF. The CDR3, as DNA: TGTGCCAGCAGCTTAGGTCGTTCATACGGGGGCGGGGAGCTGTTTTTT.

J is TRBJ2-1 and V is TRBV12-5; D gene unclear. V lost 6 bases, J lost 7 bases, and 13 bases lay in between. From germline, CDR1 is LGHNT and CDR2 FRNRAP. The CDR3 is 13 residues long. The CDR3 region is CASGTPGRNEQFF. The CDR3 DNA follows: TGTGCTAGTGGAACCCCGGGCCGGAATGAGCAGTTCTTC.

This clone was detected a few times. The rearrangement links TRBV18 to TRBJ2-4; D ambiguous. V lost 0 bases, J lost 5 bases, and 8 bases lay in between. The CDR3 is made up of 14 amino acids. Germline CDR1 is KGHSH and CDR2 is LQKENI. The CDR3 sequence: CASSPPARENIQYF. The CDR3 DNA follows: TGTGCCAGCTCACCACCGGCTAGAGAAAACATTCAGTACTTC.

This chain connects TRBV18 to TRBJ1-1; 7 positions match TRBD1. CDR3 size: 13 residues. The V segment lost 7 bases and the J segment 4 bases; nucleotides outside the gene matches: 6. Germline CDR1 and CDR2: KGHSH and LQKENI. CDR3 DNA: TGTGCCAGCTGGTCCGGGACAGTCACTGAAGCTTTCTTT. This sequence encodes CASWSGTVTEAFF.